The present T cell receptor beta chain was sequenced within a study of T cell repertoires in cytomegalovirus infection. TCRdb analysed the reads with MiXCR anew, one entry per CDR3 protein. Here the sample spans about 130,000 distinct CDR3 sequences, around 25% being singletons. This CDR3 has 16 amino acids. CDR1 MNHNS and CDR2 SASEGT come from the germline V gene. V was trimmed by 6 bases and J by 4 bases, leaving 18 bases between them. In the case of this clonotype: What it recognizes is unknown.

Sequenced input: PBMCs, sequenced either directly or after in vitro stimulation (not recorded which). The chain carries TRBV6-1 and TRBJ2-2; tentative D call: TRBD1 (5 bases). This receptor was identified in a human donor in good health (CMV status not recorded). Some clones in this sample may be carry-over from other donors' samples. In DNA, the CDR3 is TGTGCCAGCAGGGGAATAACAGGAAGGAGCACCGGGGAGCTGTTTTTT. Protein product: CASRGITGRSTGELFF.